These 20 T cell receptor beta chains were all obtained from the same sample, sequenced in a study of control samples from healthy donors and cancer patients. Sequencing was performed with immunoSEQ multiplex PCR; in TCRdb, only in-frame clones are kept and a portion is missing. The sample holds about 92,000 clones, more than 75% seen once. Input material: blood. Every receptor here comes from an older woman in good health.

The rearrangement links TRBV5-1 to TRBJ2-7; 11 nucleotides match TRBD1. Germline values: CDR1 SGHRS, CDR2 YFSETQ. The CDR3 has 13 residues. With V trimmed by 3 bases and J by 9 bases, 5 bases remained unmatched. CDR3 protein: CASSSGQGVGQYF. As DNA, the CDR3 is TGCGCCAGCAGCTCGGGACAGGGGGTTGGGCAGTACTTC.

V is TRBV28 and J is TRBJ2-5; 9 bases are shared with TRBD2. This CDR3 region has 13 residues. The germline V gene encodes CDR1 MDHEN and CDR2 SYDVKM. V shed 4 bases, J shed 7 bases, and the junction held 4 bases outside the gene matches. This CDR3 is CASSWTSVVTQYF. CDR3 nucleotides: TGTGCCAGCAGTTGGACTAGCGTGGTGACCCAGTACTTC.

This sequence joins TRBV7-8 and TRBJ1-5, with no clear D. This CDR3 spans 13 amino acids. Germline loops: CDR1 SGHVS, CDR2 FQNEAQ. V dropped 5 bases and J dropped 4 bases, with 9 bases sitting between them. The DNA for the CDR3 is TGTGCCAGCAGCAAGACCGAGAATCAGCCCCAGCATTTT. Amino acids: CASSKTENQPQHF.

This chain uses TRBV5-1 with TRBJ2-5; D is unresolved. Trimming removed 0 bases from V and 1 base from J, with 7 bases in between. Germline CDR1 and CDR2: SGHRS and YFSETQ. The CDR3 has 14 amino acids. CDR3 in amino acids: CASSLEYGQETQYF. CDR3 nucleotide sequence: TGCGCCAGCAGCTTGGAGTACGGCCAAGAGACCCAGTACTTC.

The genes are TRBV6-5 and TRBJ2-2; D unresolved. The V end was cut by 6 bases, the J end by 4 bases, with 6 bases between. Germline V gene sequence: CDR1 MNHEY, CDR2 SVGAGI. The CDR3 consists of 12 residues. In DNA form, the CDR3 reads TGTGCCAGCAGACCCATCACCGGGGAGCTGTTTTTT. It is translated as CASRPITGELFF.

The chain joins TRBV29-1 to TRBJ2-1; D not resolved. V was trimmed by 6 bases and J by 8 bases, leaving 14 bases between them. CDR1 and CDR2 from the germline V gene are SQVTM and ANQGSEA. There are 12 residues in the CDR3. CDR3 in amino acids: CSVALGVYEQFF. The CDR3 region has the DNA TGCAGCGTGGCTCTTGGGGTCTATGAGCAGTTCTTC.

The chain carries TRBV27 and TRBJ1-1; D is ambiguous. The germline V gene encodes CDR1 MNHEY and CDR2 SMNVEV (reference sequence). This CDR3 comprises 14 residues. Trimming took 4 bases from V and 10 from J, leaving 19 bases between them. CDR3 in DNA: TGTGCCAGCAGTTCCCTGATCTTTTCCCGCGCAGCTTTCTTT. Protein: CASSSLIFSRAAFF.

The V and J genes are TRBV28 and TRBJ2-2, with D perhaps TRBD1 (6 bases). V lost 3 bases, J lost 6 bases, and 14 bases lay in between. This CDR3 comprises 15 residues. The germline gives CDR1 MDHEN, CDR2 SYDVKM. The CDR3 here is CASSFVQGPSGELFF. The DNA for the CDR3 is TGTGCCAGCAGTTTTGTTCAGGGGCCCTCCGGGGAGCTGTTTTTT.

V and J are TRBV3-1 (or the pseudogene TRBV3-2) and TRBJ2-5, with TRBD2 matching over 12 bases. Germline V lookup: CDR1 LGHDT, CDR2 YNNKEL (reference sequence). This CDR3 comprises 15 residues. V lost 0 bases, J lost 5 bases, and 1 base stayed unmatched. The CDR3 sequence: CASSQETSGSETQYF. In DNA, the CDR3 is TGTGCCAGCAGCCAAGAGACTAGCGGGAGTGAGACCCAGTACTTC.

This chain's CDR3 is CASSSLTDTQYF. The DNA of the CDR3 is TGTGCCAGCAGCTCCCTCACAGATACGCAGTATTTT. The chain recombines TRBV7-2 with TRBJ2-3, with no clear D. The germline V gene encodes CDR1 SGHTA and CDR2 FQGNSA. The V end was cut by 4 bases, the J end by 2 bases, with 4 bases between. The CDR3 runs 12 residues.

The J gene is TRBJ1-3, the V gene TRBV29-1; D might be TRBD1 (5 bases). V gave up 4 bases and J gave up 1 base, with 14 bases separating them. CDR3 length: 15 amino acids. Germline CDR1 is SQVTM and CDR2 is ANQGSEA. The CDR3 nucleotides read TGCAGCGTTGTGGAACAGGCTGTATCTGGAAACACCATATATTTT. This encodes CSVVEQAVSGNTIYF.

The V gene is TRBV25-1, the J gene TRBJ2-3; TRBD2 agrees at 8 bases. The CDR3 covers 12 residues. The trim removed 3 bases at V and 14 bases at J, leaving 7 bases unmatched. Germline V lookup: CDR1 MGHDK, CDR2 SYGVNS. CDR3 DNA: TGTGCCAGCAGTGATTCTGGCGGGAGGCTGTATTTT. This encodes CASSDSGGRLYF.

In this sample, this clone turned up a few times. The chain employs TRBV6-6 and TRBJ2-7, with D possibly being TRBD1 or TRBD2 (5 bases each). This CDR3 region has 11 residues. V lost 5 bases to trimming and J lost 4 bases, with 6 bases between them. Germline-derived CDR1 and CDR2 are MNHNY and SVGAGI (reference sequence). CDR3 bases: TGTGCCAGCAGTGGGGGTTACGAGCAGTACTTC. Translation gives CASSGGYEQYF.

The chain is built from TRBV20-1 and TRBJ1-4; maybe TRBD1 (5 bases). With 3 bases removed from V and 3 bases from J, the gap between germline ends came to 8 bases. The CDR3 loop spans 13 amino acids. From germline, CDR1 is DFQATT and CDR2 SNEGSKA (reference sequence). The CDR3 here is CSASQGPNEKLFF. The CDR3 bases are TGCAGTGCTAGTCAGGGACCTAATGAAAAACTGTTTTTT.

The chain employs TRBV5-5 and TRBJ2-3; D unclear. Trimming pared 0 bases from V and 2 bases from J, leaving 13 bases between. In germline, CDR1 is SGHKS, CDR2 YYEKEE (reference sequence). The CDR3 covers 16 residues. The CDR3 sequence is CASSLGPSLTTDTQYF. In nucleotides, the CDR3 is TGTGCCAGCAGCTTGGGCCCCAGCCTTACCACAGATACGCAGTATTTT.

This clone was recorded only once. The CDR3 reads CASNRLGASYEQYF. In DNA, the CDR3 is TGTGCCAGCAACCGACTGGGGGCGTCCTACGAGCAGTACTTC. V gene TRBV2 combines with J gene TRBJ2-7; tentatively, D is TRBD1 (6 bases). The CDR3 spans 14 residues. V gave up 7 bases and J gave up 1 base, with 14 bases separating them. The germline V gene has CDR1 SNHLY and CDR2 FYNNEI.

V gene TRBV15 combines with J gene TRBJ1-5; tentatively, D is TRBD1 (5 bases). With 5 bases removed from V and 0 bases from J, the gap between germline ends came to 11 bases. CDR1 and CDR2 (germline): LNHNV, YYDKDF (reference sequence). This CDR3 is built from 15 residues. CDR3 region: CATSPTDYSNQPQHF. DNA of the CDR3: TGTGCCACCAGCCCGACAGATTATAGCAATCAGCCCCAGCATTTT.

The table lists this clone with a count of one. The chain carries TRBV18 and TRBJ2-5, with TRBD2 matching over 10 bases. CDR1 and CDR2 (germline): KGHSH, LQKENI. The junction had 12 bases not matched to a gene; V was cut back by 6 bases and J by 5 bases. The CDR3 is made up of 16 amino acids. This CDR3 is CASSLSTSGTKETQYF. Written as DNA, the CDR3 is TGTGCCAGCTCCCTTTCCACTAGCGGGACGAAGGAGACCCAGTACTTC.

The chain has TRBV21-1 and TRBJ1-3. TRBV21-1 counts as a pseudogene. This CDR3 spans 15 amino acids. The CDR3 region is CASSKTFRSGNTIYF. The CDR3 DNA is TGTGCCAGCAGCAAAACCTTTCGCTCTGGAAACACCATATATTTT.

The genes are TRBV20-1 and TRBJ1-2; 7 bases line up with TRBD1. The V segment lost 5 bases and the J segment 8 bases; nucleotides outside the gene matches: 5. CDR1 is DFQATT, CDR2 SNEGSKA, per germline (reference sequence). CDR3 length equals 11 residues. CDR3 sequence reads: CSALTGVGYTF. The CDR3 DNA reads TGCAGTGCTCTTACAGGGGTAGGCTACACCTTC.